The rows below give T cell receptor beta chains drawn from one sample of a study of cytomegalovirus exposure and HLA in healthy donors. The method was immunoSEQ multiplex PCR; TCRdb's version includes in-frame clones alone and lacks a portion of them. The data contain 150,000 or so clones, 86% of them singletons. The sample comprised PBMCs. All receptors derive from a human donor in good health. Each CDR3 is given with its conserved first and last residue. The D gene is left open where the match is weak. A row's size may be missing; if present it is once, few, many or a size class.

d_call	v_call	j_call	clone_size	cdr3_aa	cdr3_nt
.	TRBV27	TRBJ1-4	.	CASSMGRVGTNEKLFF	TGTGCCAGCAGTATGGGGAGGGTTGGAACTAATGAAAAACTGTTTTTT
TRBD1	TRBV6-1	TRBJ2-3	.	CASSEAVGTGGADTQYF	TGTGCCAGCAGTGAAGCTGTAGGGACAGGGGGCGCAGATACGCAGTATTTT
TRBD1	TRBV18	TRBJ2-7	.	CASSFGTGTYEQYF	TGTGCCAGCTCATTTGGGACAGGGACTTACGAGCAGTACTTC
TRBD1	TRBV7-8	TRBJ1-2	.	CASSLGQDETLTNYGYTF	TGTGCCAGCAGCTTGGGACAGGACGAAACCTTGACTAACTATGGCTACACCTTC
.	TRBV11-2	TRBJ2-1	once	CASSRELLFPYNEQFF	TGTGCCAGCAGCCGCGAACTCCTATTTCCCTACAATGAGCAGTTCTTC
TRBD1	TRBV19	TRBJ1-1	few	CASSIGTGGSNTEAFF	TGTGCCAGTAGTATAGGGACAGGGGGTTCGAACACTGAAGCTTTCTTT
.	TRBV15	TRBJ2-1	.	CATSREGTHSYNEQFF	TGTGCCACCAGCAGAGAGGGGACTCACTCCTACAATGAGCAGTTCTTC
.	TRBV6-6	TRBJ2-7	.	CASRPDRSSYEQYF	TGTGCCAGTCGCCCGGACAGAAGCTCCTACGAGCAGTACTTC
.	TRBV7-3	TRBJ2-1	once	CASSFGLFSYNEQFF	TGTGCCAGCAGCTTCGGACTGTTCTCCTACAATGAGCAGTTCTTC
.	TRBV7-9	TRBJ1-2	.	CASSLVSVLSYGYTF	TGTGCCAGCAGCTTAGTTTCGGTCCTTTCCTATGGCTACACCTTC
TRBD2	TRBV13	TRBJ2-1	.	CASSLSGGRSLNEQFF	TGTGCCAGCAGCTTGAGCGGGGGGCGATCTCTCAATGAGCAGTTCTTC
TRBD2	TRBV11-2	TRBJ2-7	once	CASSSRLADTYEQYF	TGTGCCAGCAGCTCCCGACTAGCGGATACCTACGAGCAGTACTTC
TRBD1	TRBV29-1	TRBJ1-5	.	CSVRTGVNQPQHF	TGCAGCGTTCGGACAGGGGTGAATCAGCCCCAGCATTTT
TRBD2	TRBV28	TRBJ2-7	.	CASRTPGTSGRYEQYF	TGTGCCAGCCGCACCCCCGGGACTAGCGGGAGATACGAGCAGTACTTC
TRBD2	TRBV7-8	TRBJ2-7	.	CASSQGLADSYEQYF	TGTGCCAGCAGCCAAGGACTAGCGGACTCCTACGAGCAGTACTTC
.	TRBV5-4	TRBJ2-7	.	CASSLVPTSDEQYF	TGTGCCAGCAGCTTGGTACCTACCTCCGACGAGCAGTACTTC
.	TRBV28	TRBJ1-1	.	CASLGGKGRAFF	TGTGCCAGCCTCGGGGGGAAAGGGAGGGCTTTCTTT
.	TRBV27	TRBJ1-1	.	CASIDPGSEAFF	TGTGCCAGCATTGACCCGGGATCTGAAGCTTTCTTT
.	TRBV29-1	TRBJ2-7	.	CSVEGREDYEQYF	TGCAGCGTTGAAGGGAGGGAGGACTACGAGCAGTACTTC
TRBD1	TRBV7-2	TRBJ1-6	.	CASSLEPTGDLGSPLHF	TGTGCCAGCAGCTTAGAGCCCACAGGGGACCTTGGTTCACCCCTCCACTTT
TRBD2	TRBV27	TRBJ2-5	.	CASRSGTRQETQYF	TGTGCCAGCAGGTCCGGGACTAGGCAAGAGACCCAGTACTTC
.	TRBV28	TRBJ2-7	.	CASSSQLGVGRGSYEQYF	TGTGCCAGCAGTTCCCAATTGGGTGTAGGCAGGGGATCCTACGAGCAGTACTTC
TRBD1	TRBV6-5	TRBJ1-5	once	CASSDDRGAQPQHF	TGTGCCAGCAGTGACGACAGGGGTGCTCAGCCCCAGCATTTT